The 18 T cell receptor beta chains below all came from one sample that was sequenced in a study of T cells in Graves' hyperthyroidism and ophthalmopathy. Amplified regions were TCR beta CDR3 sequences from RNA transcripts. Initially, a first-round RT-PCR of the TCR CDR3 employed the HTBI primer set. Each CDR3 protein gets one entry after TCRdb re-called the multiplex PCR reads with MiXCR. Here the sample spans about 270,000 distinct CDR3 sequences, more than 20% being singletons. Sequenced: blood. The receptors originated from a woman aged 40 to 55 with Graves' ophthalmopathy.

This clonotype was seen repeatedly, ten times or more. The genes are TRBV7-2 and TRBJ1-2; tentatively, D is TRBD1 (5 bases). V lost 3 bases to trimming and J lost 1 base, with 6 bases between them. CDR3 length: 13 amino acids. Germline values: CDR1 SGHTA, CDR2 FQGNSA. In DNA, the CDR3 is TGTGCCAGCAGCTTTGGGGGTAACTATGGCTACACCTTC. As protein: CASSFGGNYGYTF.

This clonotype was counted at least ten times. J is TRBJ2-7 and V is TRBV28, with 8 bases aligning to TRBD1. The CDR3 length is 16 residues. Looked up from germline, CDR1 is MDHEN and CDR2 is SYDVKM. Trimming at V came to 6 bases and at J to 1 base, leaving 11 bases not matched to a gene. The CDR3: CASSPIPRQGSYEQYF. In DNA, the CDR3 is TGTGCCAGCAGCCCCATCCCCCGACAGGGGTCCTACGAGCAGTACTTC.

This clonotype was seen repeatedly, ten times or more. The CDR3 spells CASSLSGGYNYGYTF. CDR3 sequence (DNA): TGTGCCAGCAGTTTATCGGGGGGATACAACTATGGCTACACCTTC. The chain couples TRBV27 to TRBJ1-2, with TRBD1 as a possible D gene (5 bases). Between the trimmed V and J ends, which lost 0 bases and 2 bases, there was a span of 10 bases. The CDR3 spans 15 residues. CDR1 is MNHEY, CDR2 SMNVEV, per germline (reference sequence).

This clonotype was recorded many times. The chain recombines TRBV7-8 with TRBJ2-7; D possibly uses TRBD1 or TRBD2 (5 bases each). The germline gives CDR1 SGHVS, CDR2 FQNEAQ. Trimming removed 3 bases from V and 12 bases from J, with 12 bases in between. This CDR3 spans 11 amino acids. CDR3 nucleotide sequence: TGTGCCAGCAGCTTGGGACCGACGCCGTACTTC. Translating gives CASSLGPTPYF.

This clonotype was counted ten times or more. CDR3 region: CASSPGQGAGGYTF. Here the CDR3 DNA reads TGTGCCAGCAGCCCGGGACAGGGGGCTGGTGGCTACACCTTC. This chain connects TRBV9 to TRBJ1-2, with TRBD1 identical over 12 bases. This CDR3 has 14 residues. V shed 4 bases and J 7 bases; nucleotides not matched to a gene: 5. The V gene's germline CDR1 is SGDLS and CDR2 YYNGEE.

This clonotype was counted at least ten times. The J gene is TRBJ2-5, the V gene TRBV28, with D perhaps TRBD2 (5 bases). Germline-derived CDR1 and CDR2 are MDHEN and SYDVKM. This CDR3 contains 16 residues. Trimming cost V 8 bases and J 3 bases, with 22 bases left between them. DNA for the CDR3: TGTGCCAGCTCCTCCAAGGGTTCAGCGGCCAAAGAGACCCAGTACTTC. Amino acids: CASSSKGSAAKETQYF.

This clonotype was seen many times. The rearrangement links TRBV24-1 to TRBJ2-7; tentatively, D is TRBD2 (5 bases). Per germline, CDR1 KGHDR and CDR2 SFDVKD. The V gene lost 1 base and the J gene lost 7 bases, with 10 bases spanning the gap. This CDR3 has 13 amino acids. CDR3 sequence reads: CATSDLEGGEQYF. DNA of the CDR3: TGTGCCACCAGTGATTTAGAGGGTGGAGAGCAGTACTTC.

Only a few counts were recorded for this clonotype. This may stem from a read error, because a much larger clone lies one nucleotide away. The V gene is TRBV19, the J gene TRBJ2-2; 13 bases map to TRBD2. The CDR3 length is 16 residues. In germline, CDR1 is LNHDA, CDR2 SQIVND (reference sequence). With V trimmed by 6 bases and J by 1 base, 2 bases remained unmatched. The CDR3, as DNA: TGTGCCAGTAGGGGACTAGCGGGACTGAACACCGGGGAGCTGTTTTTT. This gives the protein CASRGLAGLNTGELFF.

The chain is built from TRBV3-1 and TRBJ2-7; TRBD2 agrees at 10 bases. Germline assignment: CDR1 LGHDT and CDR2 YNNKEL (reference sequence). V lost 4 bases and J lost 0; bases outside the gene matches: 9. The CDR3 is 17 amino acids. The CDR3 reads CASSPPILAGSSYEQYF. Here the CDR3 DNA reads TGTGCCAGCAGCCCGCCTATACTAGCGGGGAGCTCCTACGAGCAGTACTTC.

DNA for the CDR3: TGCAGCGTTGAAGGGGTCGGGACTAGTCAGTACGAGCAGTACTTC. It is translated as CSVEGVGTSQYEQYF. The V and J genes are TRBV29-1 and TRBJ2-7; TRBD2 matches at 8 bases. Germline V gives CDR1 SQVTM, CDR2 ANQGSEA. The CDR3 sequence is 15 residues long. The V segment lost 1 base and the J segment 4 bases; nucleotides outside the gene matches: 9.

This clonotype was recorded once. The chain carries TRBV6-2 or TRBV6-3 and TRBJ1-2, with unresolved D. This CDR3 spans 14 amino acids. The V gene lost 5 bases and the J gene lost 3 bases, with 13 bases spanning the gap. Germline V lookup: CDR1 MNHEY, CDR2 SVGEGT. The CDR3 reads CASSPDGGDYGYTF. CDR3 bases: TGTGCCAGCAGTCCGGACGGTGGGGACTATGGCTACACCTTC.

This clonotype has a count of ten or more. The chain carries TRBV28 and TRBJ2-7; D unclear. The V gene's germline CDR1 is MDHEN and CDR2 SYDVKM. The CDR3 is 14 amino acids. Trimming stripped 1 base from V and 11 bases from J, with 18 bases between. CDR3 DNA sequence: TGTGCCAGCAGTTTATCCCCCACTCGGACCTTGAAGTACTTC. Its translation is CASSLSPTRTLKYF.

At least ten counts were recorded for this clonotype. V gene TRBV20-1 combines with J gene TRBJ1-1; tentative D call: TRBD1 (5 bases). CDR3 length equals 11 residues. Germline assignment: CDR1 DFQATT and CDR2 SNEGSKA (reference sequence). V lost 6 bases, J lost 11 bases, and 16 bases lay in between. The DNA of the CDR3 is TGCAGTGCCGAACACGGGGCGACGGCTTTCTTT. Residues: CSAEHGATAFF.

This clonotype was observed many times. V and J are TRBV6-1 and TRBJ1-5, with D hard to call. V lost 3 bases and J lost 3, with 9 bases in between. The CDR3 totals 14 residues. Per the germline V gene, CDR1 is MNHNS and CDR2 is SASEGT. The CDR3 is CASSDSGFNQPQHF. CDR3 in DNA: TGTGCCAGCAGTGATTCCGGGTTCAATCAGCCCCAGCATTTT.

The count of this clonotype is one. This sequence joins TRBV7-9 and TRBJ2-5; D perhaps matches TRBD1 (6 bases). The CDR3 has 15 amino acids. V was clipped by 4 bases and J by 5 bases, with 17 bases between them. The germline gives CDR1 SEHNR, CDR2 FQNEAQ (reference sequence). The CDR3 spells CASSSLWGQRETQYF. Written as DNA, the CDR3 is TGTGCCAGCAGCTCATTATGGGGGCAGCGGGAGACCCAGTACTTC. Complete variable domain (other parts from reference TRBV7-9 and TRBJ2-5): DTGVSQNPRHKITKRGQNVTFRCDPISEHNRLYWYRQTLGQGPEFLTYFQNEAQLEKSRLLSDRFSAERPKGSFSTLEIQRTEQGDSAMYLCASSSLWGQRETQYFGPGTRLLVL.

This clonotype was found many times. In DNA, the CDR3 is TGTGCCAGCAGTTATGGGCCTAACTACGAGCAGTACTTC. Its protein product is CASSYGPNYEQYF. J is TRBJ2-7 and V is TRBV6-5; D remains unclear. This CDR3 region has 13 residues. Germline-derived CDR1 and CDR2 are MNHEY and SVGAGI. Between the trimmed V and J ends, which lost 3 bases and 3 bases, there was a span of 9 bases.

In its sample, this clonotype was seen many times. The chain links TRBV19 to TRBJ1-2, with 10 positions matching TRBD1. Trimming cost V 5 bases and J 5 bases; bases outside gene matches: 5. The CDR3 runs 14 residues. Germline V lookup: CDR1 LNHDA, CDR2 SQIVND (reference sequence). CDR3 sequence (DNA): TGTGCCAGTAGTGCGGGGACAGGGGAGTATGGCTACACCTTC. It is translated as CASSAGTGEYGYTF.

This clonotype was recorded a few times. The chain combines TRBV12-3 or TRBV12-4 with TRBJ2-6, with D possibly being TRBD1 (5 bases). The CDR3 length is 19 residues. Trimming removed 4 bases at V and 4 bases at J, with 23 bases between. In nucleotides, the CDR3 is TGTGCCAGCAGTTCCCCACCCCCAGGGTCCTCTCTCGGGGCCAACGTCCTGACTTTC. This encodes CASSSPPPGSSLGANVLTF.